The sequence of this TCR beta chain was determined in a study of T cells after yellow fever vaccination. Across the whole study: Each low-cell-number fraction was prepared by means of SMART-Seq v4 Ultra Low Input.

Each CDR3 protein is one row after TCRdb ran MiXCR on the 5' RACE reads. The sample has over 120,000 distinct CDR3 sequences; under 7% are singletons. This clonotype was observed many times. Its specificity is unknown. The CDR3 covers 15 residues. Germline V gene sequence: CDR1 KGHDR, CDR2 SFDVKD. V was pared by 6 bases and J by 5 bases, with 18 bases between. General study findings and limits: From the bulk population, abundant clonotypes could contaminate and appear within FACS-sorted repertoires. Post-booster samples contained most primary-vaccination clones (around 96% CD4, almost 90% CD8). CD4 and CD8 compartments shared a small share of clonotypes.

This TCR was recovered from a man aged 25 to 40 who received the YFV17D yellow fever vaccine. V and J are TRBV24-1 and TRBJ2-5; D uncertain. Material: CD4+ T cells sorted from PBMCs, obtained 10 days after the yellow fever booster vaccination. CDR3 loop: CATSSVGGRAETQYF. The CDR3 nucleotides are TGTGCCACCAGTTCCGTTGGTGGAAGAGCGGAGACCCAGTACTTC.